The table lists the clone carrying this TCR beta chain with a count of one. Per the germline V gene, CDR1 is LNHDA and CDR2 is SQIVND (reference sequence). The CDR3 is 15 amino acids. The J segment lost 6 bases and the V segment lost 4 bases, leaving 4 bases of the junction unmatched. The data stem from a study of blood T cell repertoires in COVID-19. In the source study's methods: Amplified reference gene primers provided the basis for estimating nucleated cell counts. Assay: immunoSEQ multiplex PCR; the TCRdb copy retains only in-frame clones and omits some. The V and J calls and clone size were taken over from that table, and D and trimming were inferred from the DNA. There are 20,000 to 25,000 clones in the sample; 70% to 90% occur only once, and 5.5% to 7% lies in the top ten.

Sequenced: peripheral blood. The chain couples TRBV19 to TRBJ2-1, with 12 bases matching TRBD2. This sequence was found in a woman at least 80 years old with active COVID-19. The CDR3, as DNA: TGTGCCAGTAGTACGGGACTAGCGGGTCCCAATGAGCAGTTCTTC. This translates into CASSTGLAGPNEQFF.